This T cell receptor (beta chain) was found in a study of cytomegalovirus exposure and HLA in healthy donors. The PCR employed 60 Vbeta primers together with 13 Jbeta primers. The protocol was immunoSEQ multiplex PCR, while the TCRdb copy is restricted to in-frame clones and leaves out a portion. The data hold some 70,000 clones, with 70% to 80% observed a single time. CDR1 MNHEY and CDR2 SVGAGI come from the germline V gene. V was cut by 5 bases and J by 4 bases, with 15 bases left in between. The CDR3 contains 14 residues. On this clone itself: No antigen is known for it.

Study observations and caveats: Sequencing likely generated an artifact that appeared as a cluster of highly shared sequence variants. Listed as cytomegalovirus-associated were more than 150 TCR beta chains. Reportedly, HLA-A and HLA-B alleles of most subjects were accurately predicted from TCR beta.

This TCR was sampled from a man aged 18-30 years in good health and CMV-seropositive. This sequence joins TRBV6-5 and TRBJ2-7, with D possibly being TRBD2 (6 bases). Input material: PBMCs. The CDR3 reads CASSPREAGYEQYF. DNA for the CDR3: TGTGCCAGCAGTCCGCGGGAAGCCGGATACGAGCAGTACTTC.